This T cell receptor beta chain came from a study of identical twins (dated by TCRdb to between 2015 and 2016). At the level of the whole study: To test whether fetal clonotypes persist, the study used deep sequencing on TCR alpha and beta repertoires from monozygotic twins, unrelated adults of various ages, and cord blood. To rule out contamination, the twin experiments were replicated at different times with different library preparation protocols.

The sample holds many counts of this clonotype. Its antigen is currently not known. One base away there is no much larger clone; base qualities are not given. V is clipped by 6 bases and J by 4 bases, and the sequence between their germline boundaries is 12 bases long. The germline V gene gives CDR1 as SGHRS and CDR2 as YFSETQ. There are 13 amino acids in the CDR3, from cysteine to phenylalanine inclusive. Only the CDR3 region is kept as DNA, spanning 39 bases read in frame from base 1. The method behind the library was 5' RACE. Sequencing took place on an Illumina HiSeq 2000. Template switching introduced a universal primer binding site; the final cDNA contained a unique molecular identifier, enabling accurate counting of TCR cDNA molecules. First-strand cDNA for TCR alpha and beta chains was synthesized from specific primers in the conserved constant-segment region. Each cDNA library was double barcoded, with a SMART-Mk sample barcode plus Illumina barcodes, to control for contamination. TruSeq adapter sequences and Illumina sample barcodes were added in two successive PCR steps. The TCR alpha and beta cDNA libraries were sequenced on the Illumina HiSeq platform using custom primers. The paper's processing steps were these. Raw reads were processed with MiGEC to extract unique molecular identifiers, and MiXCR was used to determine CDR3 positions. For each individual, recombination models were inferred using an EM algorithm with the repgenHMM and IGoR tools. Shared clonotypes were analyzed with the tcR package in R, and sharing was normalized by the product of cloneset sizes. Out-of-frame nonproductive sequences were analyzed to study raw recombination free of thymic and clonal selection effects. Through fastp at Q25 and MiXCR, TCRdb rebuilt clones from the public reads, retaining in-frame beta chains. Identical CDR3 proteins give one entry, which carries the most common genes and DNA. These V and J calls originate from TCRdb's pipeline instead of the authors' own analysis. This sample gives approximately 690,000 distinct CDR3 sequences in total; 6.1% of them show up just once. The ten largest account for 1.5% to 2% of the sample.

Every donor in the study was a healthy Caucasian. Three unrelated non-twin adults were also sequenced: a male aged 18 to 29, a male aged 50 to 60 and a female aged 50 to 60. Miltenyi CD45RO+ enrichment and human naive T-cell isolation kits were used to isolate memory (CD45RO+) and naive T cells from PBMC. Broad study findings and their caveats: Excess twin sharing in beta out-of-frame sequences was weaker because fewer shared sequences lowered the signal-to-noise ratio. Compared with coincidental sharing between unrelated individuals, out-of-frame TCR alpha sequences shared between twins had an excess of sequences with low generation probability. Abundant cord blood beta clonotypes had fewer insertions, young adult naive repertoires showed a similar but weaker trend, and memory repertoires showed no such trend. Recombination models systematically underestimated out-of-frame TCR alpha sharing in monozygotic twins but agreed with sharing between unrelated individuals. Zero-insertion analyses could be partly confounded by invariant T cells such as MAIT and iNKT, although diverse VJ usage argued against such confounding for most clonotypes. Because the same donors could not be followed over many years, the conclusions depended on cross-sectional statistical analysis.

Recombination connected TRBV5-1 to TRBJ2-3, with no confident D gene call. The receptor was isolated from a man between 18 and 35 years old in good health. The sequenced sample consisted of naive T cells sorted from blood. Interpreted using the paper, the cell subset or site label stands for: cells isolated with a human naive T-cell isolation kit. The nucleotides are TGCGCCAGCACCCCGAATTATCCAGATACGCAGTATTTT. It translates to CASTPNYPDTQYF. When the CDR3 is completed using the reference TRBV5-1 and TRBJ2-3 genes on either side, the full variable domain is KAGVTQTPRYLIKTRGQQVTLSCSPISGHRSVSWYQQTPGQGLQFLFEYFSETQRNKGNFPGRFSGRQFSNSRSEMNVSTLELGDSALYLCASTPNYPDTQYFGPGTRLTVL.